This TCR delta chain comes out of a study of gamma-delta T cells after stem cell transplantation. TCRdb re-processed the RT-PCR reads via CATT. The data show about 840 delta-chain clones, 2.5% to 3.5% seen once. On this clone itself: The protein TCRdb gives is from a much larger clone and does not agree with this DNA's translation at residue 16, likely a read error; the protein shown here comes from the DNA.

The TCR originated in a human donor. It is not recorded whose cells these are; they may come from a transplant donor. The specimen sequenced was gamma-delta T cells.

CDR3 sequence: CACDTIGGVSWDTRQVFF. As DNA, the CDR3 is TGTGCCTGTGACACCATTGGGGGCGTCTCCTGGGACACCCGACAGGTGTTTTTC. This rearrangement joins TRDV2 to TRDJ3; D is perhaps TRDD3 (6 bases). Germline CDR1 reads GEAIGNYY; CDR2 reads EKD. The CDR3 is 18 amino acids.